A selection of T cell receptor beta chains follows, all from one sample in a study of blood T cell repertoires in COVID-19. Repertoires were generated with immunoSEQ multiplex PCR, while TCRdb's copy carries only in-frame clones and drops some. The table includes roughly 250,000 clones, roughly three quarters detected once. The material sequenced was peripheral blood. The receptors derive from a middle-aged woman with active or convalescent COVID-19. Each CDR3 is given with its conserved first and last residue. D genes are given only for firm matches. Some rows mark clone size as missing; the rest say once, few, many or name a class of expanded clone.

cdr3_nt cdr3_aa v_call d_call j_call clone_size
TGTGCCAGCTCACCGTTGGGGAGTCCTGGAAACACCATATATTTT CASSPLGSPGNTIYF TRBV18 - TRBJ1-3 few
TGTGCCACCAGCCGGACCACAGGGGGAGCTGGAAACACCATATATTTT CATSRTTGGAGNTIYF TRBV15 TRBD1 TRBJ1-3 -
TGTGCCAGCAGTTCCGGACAGATGCAGCCCCAGCATTTT CASSSGQMQPQHF TRBV6-5 - TRBJ1-5 -
TGTGCCAGCAGTCGGACAGGGGGTGGCAATCAGCCCCAGCATTTT CASSRTGGGNQPQHF TRBV6-5 TRBD1 TRBJ1-5 -
TGTGCTAGTGCCCTGGGACTAGCGGGGGGATACGAGCAGTACTTC CASALGLAGGYEQYF TRBV12-5 TRBD2 TRBJ2-7 -
TGTGCCAGCAGCAAAGACAGGGAGAACTATGGCTACACCTTC CASSKDRENYGYTF TRBV5-4 TRBD1 TRBJ1-2 -
TGTGCCAGCAAGCTATCCGGCGGCACTGAAGCTTTCTTT CASKLSGGTEAFF TRBV25-1 - TRBJ1-1 -
TGTGCCAGCAGCTTAATCCCCCGGGGGGTCCTGTACCAAGAGACCCAGTACTTC CASSLIPRGVLYQETQYF TRBV7-4 TRBD2 TRBJ2-5 -
TGTGCCAGCAGCGCAATGGGGGCGCCTAACTATGGCTACACCTTC CASSAMGAPNYGYTF TRBV9 - TRBJ1-2 -
TGTGCCAGCAGCGCGAATCCGAGCCCGCAAGAGACCCAGTACTTC CASSANPSPQETQYF TRBV9 - TRBJ2-5 -
TGTGCCAGCAGTCCCAGGGGGTATGACAATCAGCCCCAGCATTTT CASSPRGYDNQPQHF TRBV27 TRBD1 TRBJ1-5 -
TGCGCCAGCAGCCGCACTAGCGGGGGGGCCGCCACAGATACGCAGTATTTT CASSRTSGGAATDTQYF TRBV5-1 TRBD2 TRBJ2-3 -
TGTGTCAGACCAACCGGGACACATAACTATGGCTACACCTTC CVRPTGTHNYGYTF TRBV7-5 - TRBJ1-2 -
TGTGCCAGCAGTTTCCGGGAGCAAACTGAAGCTTTCTTT CASSFREQTEAFF TRBV27 - TRBJ1-1 -
TGTGCCACCAGCGGCTCGCGGGGACAGCTCAATGAAAAACTGTTTTTT CATSGSRGQLNEKLFF TRBV15 TRBD1 TRBJ1-4 -
TGTGCCAGCAGCTCGCCGTTGGCGGGGGGGGACAATGAGCAGTTCTTC CASSSPLAGGDNEQFF TRBV7-3 TRBD2 TRBJ2-1 -
TGTGCCAGTAGTATCACGAGGGTAGCCTACAATTCACCCCTCCACTTT CASSITRVAYNSPLHF TRBV19 - TRBJ1-6 many
TGTGCCAGCAGCCCTCGGGGGAGCAATCAGCCCCAGCATTTT CASSPRGSNQPQHF TRBV27 - TRBJ1-5 few
TGCGCCAGCAGCTTGGCAGGGCCCAGTTCGAACACCGGGGAGCTGTTTTTT CASSLAGPSSNTGELFF TRBV5-1 - TRBJ2-2 -
TGTGCCAGCAGCTTAGATGGGCAAAATCAGCCCCAGCATTTT CASSLDGQNQPQHF TRBV11-2 - TRBJ1-5 -
TGTGCCACCTCCCCAGATCTGGACAGGGCCCAAGCTTTCTTT CATSPDLDRAQAFF TRBV15 TRBD1 TRBJ1-1 -
TGTGCCAGCAGTCAAAAGCAGGGGGCGCGGATGTTACAGTTCTTC CASSQKQGARMLQFF TRBV6-5 TRBD1 TRBJ2-1 -
TGTGCCAGTCAGCGGCTTACAGGGGGCGAAGAAAAACTGTTTTTT CASQRLTGGEEKLFF TRBV7-2 TRBD1 TRBJ1-4 -
TGCAGCGCAAAGGGACAGCTCAGCACAGATACGCAGTATTTT CSAKGQLSTDTQYF TRBV29-1 TRBD1 TRBJ2-3 -
TGCAGTGCTCACAACCAAGAGACCCAGTACTTC CSAHNQETQYF TRBV20-1 - TRBJ2-5 -
TGTGCCAGCAGCTGGACGGGGGAGACCCAGTACTTC CASSWTGETQYF TRBV7-9 - TRBJ2-5 -
TGTGCCAGCAGTGACTCGGAGGGGGCCACAGATACGCAGTATTTT CASSDSEGATDTQYF TRBV6-4 - TRBJ2-3 -
TGTGCCAGCTCACCCGGGACAGGGGCGAGGGAGCAGTACTTC CASSPGTGAREQYF TRBV18 TRBD1 TRBJ2-7 few
TGTGCCAGCAGCAGACAGGGCGAAAACGAGCAGTACTTC CASSRQGENEQYF TRBV21-1 - TRBJ2-7 -
TGTGCCAACACAAGGGCAGGGGACAGCTACAATGAGCAGTTCTTC CANTRAGDSYNEQFF TRBV6-5 TRBD1 TRBJ2-1 -
TGTGCATGTAAGGCGGCGCTCGTCGGTCCTTTCTATGGCTACACCTTC CACKAALVGPFYGYTF TRBV27 - TRBJ1-2 -
TGCGCCAGCAGCCCCGGACAGCCCTACGAGCAGTACTTC CASSPGQPYEQYF TRBV5-1 - TRBJ2-7 -
TGTGCCAGCAGTGAAGGTCGGGGAGGGGAGACCCAGTACTTC CASSEGRGGETQYF TRBV25-1 TRBD2 TRBJ2-5 -
TGTGCCAGCAGTTCGGGACTGCGCAATCAGCCCCAGCATTTT CASSSGLRNQPQHF TRBV27 - TRBJ1-5 -
TGTGCCAGCAGCTTTTCCAGGGGGCGCGTAAACACCGGGGAGCTGTTTTTT CASSFSRGRVNTGELFF TRBV11-2 TRBD1 TRBJ2-2 few
TGTGCCAGCAGCCCGGCGACGACAGTTAACACTGAAGCTTTCTTT CASSPATTVNTEAFF TRBV7-2 - TRBJ1-1 -
TGTGCCAGCAGCTTAGGTTGGGGGGAAAACACTGAAGCTTTCTTT CASSLGWGENTEAFF TRBV7-9 - TRBJ1-1 -
TGCAGCGTCGTCTGGACAGGGGGTTATGGCTACACCTTC CSVVWTGGYGYTF TRBV29-1 TRBD1 TRBJ1-2 -
TGCGCCAGCAGCCTGACCTCGGGGGGAGGCTATGGCTACACCTTC CASSLTSGGGYGYTF TRBV5-1 - TRBJ1-2 -
TGTGCCACCAAGGACAGTTTCCAAGAGACCCAGTACTTC CATKDSFQETQYF TRBV19 - TRBJ2-5 many
TGTGCCAGCGCCTTTTCAAACGAGCCTAGAGAGCAGTACTTC CASAFSNEPREQYF TRBV6-5 - TRBJ2-7 few
TGTGCTACGGGGTTAGGAGCTTTCTTT CATGLGAFF TRBV2 - TRBJ1-1 -
TGTGCCAGCGGGGCCTCTGGGGCCAACGTCCTGACTTTC CASGASGANVLTF TRBV6-5 - TRBJ2-6 -
TGCGCCAGCAGCCAGAGGACTAGCGGGGGGTACAATGAGCAGTTCTTC CASSQRTSGGYNEQFF TRBV5-1 TRBD2 TRBJ2-1 -
TGTGCCAGCAGCTTCACAGGGGGTCATGAGCAGTTCTTC CASSFTGGHEQFF TRBV11-3 TRBD1 TRBJ2-1 few
TGTGCCAGCAGTTTCCCCCCTAGCGGGGGCATCAATGAGCAGTTCTTC CASSFPPSGGINEQFF TRBV6-5 TRBD2 TRBJ2-1 few
TGTGCCAGCTCACTTCAAACACCAGGACCCGGGGTGAACACTGAAGCTTTCTTT CASSLQTPGPGVNTEAFF TRBV18 - TRBJ1-1 -
TGTGCCAGTACCCTCGGGGCAGCGGGGTCCTCCTACTACAATGAGCAGTTCTTC CASTLGAAGSSYYNEQFF TRBV19 TRBD2 TRBJ2-1 -
TGCGCCAGCAGCCAAGGCTACCCGGGACTAGCGGTCTACAATGAGCAGTTCTTC CASSQGYPGLAVYNEQFF TRBV4-1 TRBD2 TRBJ2-1 -
TGTGCCAGCAGTCCCCGGGGGTATAATTCACCCCTCCACTTT CASSPRGYNSPLHF TRBV27 - TRBJ1-6 once
TGTGCCATCAGTTTTTCGACAGAGGCAAACACCGGGGAGCTGTTTTTT CAISFSTEANTGELFF TRBV10-3 - TRBJ2-2 -
TGTGCCAGCAGTGGAGAGGGTGAGCAGTTCTTC CASSGEGEQFF TRBV2 - TRBJ2-1 -
TGCGCCAGCAGCCTCCTAGCGGGCCCGGCGAACACCGGGGAGCTGTTTTTT CASSLLAGPANTGELFF TRBV5-1 TRBD2 TRBJ2-2 -
TGCGCCAGCAGCTTGACAGGGACTAGCGGGAATGAGCAGTTCTTC CASSLTGTSGNEQFF TRBV5-1 TRBD2 TRBJ2-1 -
TGTGCCAGCAGTGATCCGGGAGACTATGGCTACACCTTC CASSDPGDYGYTF TRBV25-1 - TRBJ1-2 -